These 29 T cell receptor beta chains were all obtained from the same sample, sequenced in a study of T cells in Graves' hyperthyroidism and ophthalmopathy. Amplification targeted TCR beta CDR3 regions from RNA transcripts. The study used the HTBI primer set for a first-round RT-PCR of the TCR CDR3. Using its own MiXCR run on the multiplex PCR reads, TCRdb lists one record per CDR3 protein. The sample shows over 500,000 distinct CDR3 sequences, about 15% of them seen only once. Sequencing used blood. The receptors come from a woman younger than 35 with Graves' ophthalmopathy.

This clonotype has just a few counts. J is TRBJ1-2 and V is TRBV6-1; D is possibly TRBD1 (5 bases). CDR1 and CDR2 from the germline V gene are MNHNS and SASEGT. Deletions cut 6 bases from V and 2 bases from J, with 13 bases between. The CDR3 sequence is 14 residues long. CDR3 residues: CASRRDGLNYGYTF. The CDR3 bases are TGTGCCAGCAGGCGGGACGGATTAAACTATGGCTACACCTTC.

This chain connects TRBV19 to TRBJ1-5; D gene unclear. The CDR3 is made up of 14 amino acids. Germline CDR1 is LNHDA and CDR2 is SQIVND (reference sequence). The germline V and J ends were trimmed by 2 bases and 6 bases, with 11 bases remaining between them. The CDR3 is CASSITMSAQPQHF. The CDR3 DNA sequence: TGTGCCAGTAGTATAACCATGTCGGCTCAGCCCCAGCATTTT.

This clonotype has just a few counts. This rearrangement joins TRBV13 to TRBJ1-2; 9 bases map to TRBD1. The germline V gene encodes CDR1 PRHDT and CDR2 FYEKMQ (reference sequence). The V segment lost 0 bases and the J segment 4 bases; nucleotides outside the gene matches: 6. The CDR3 runs 16 residues. CDR3 sequence reads: CASSLGRGQGVYGYTF. The CDR3 bases are TGTGCCAGCAGCTTAGGTCGGGGACAGGGAGTCTATGGCTACACCTTC.

The chain links TRBV10-3 to TRBJ2-2, with D maybe TRBD1 (6 bases). The CDR3 has 14 amino acids. V was pared by 6 bases and J by 1 base, with 9 bases between. Germline values: CDR1 ENHRY, CDR2 SYGVKD. Here the CDR3 reads CAISGTKNTGELFF. Here the CDR3 DNA reads TGTGCCATCAGCGGGACAAAGAACACCGGGGAGCTGTTTTTT.

This clonotype has ten or more counts. The rearrangement joins TRBV27 to TRBJ2-7, with 11 bases fitting TRBD2. The V gene end was trimmed by 6 bases and the J gene end by 2 bases; junction bases not matched to a gene: 3. CDR1 and CDR2 (germline): MNHEY, SMNVEV (reference sequence). The CDR3 consists of 14 residues. CDR3 loop: CASRASGRPYEQYF. As DNA, the CDR3 is TGTGCCAGCAGAGCTAGCGGGAGGCCCTACGAGCAGTACTTC.

This clonotype was observed at least ten times. This chain joins TRBV11-1 and TRBJ1-4; tentative D call: TRBD1 (5 bases). The V gene's germline CDR1 is SGHAT and CDR2 FQDESV (reference sequence). Deletions cut 6 bases from V and 7 bases from J, with 15 bases between. The CDR3 spans 14 residues. CDR3 residues: CASSQGQVGEKLFF. DNA of the CDR3: TGTGCCAGCAGTCAGGGCCAAGTCGGTGAAAAACTGTTTTTT. Full variable domain (rest looked up from reference TRBV11-1 and TRBJ1-4): EAEVAQSPRYKITEKSQAVAFWCDPISGHATLYWYRQILGQGPELLVQFQDESVVDDSQLPKDRFSAERLKGVDSTLKIQPAELGDSAMYLCASSQGQVGEKLFFGSGTQLSVL.

In its sample, this clonotype was seen a few times. In DNA form, the CDR3 reads TGCGCCAGCAGCCAAGTGGAGACAGGGGGTCTAGCGGGAGGTGGGACCGGGGAGCTGTTTTTT. Translating gives CASSQVETGGLAGGGTGELFF. The chain is built from TRBV4-3 and TRBJ2-2, with TRBD2 matching 11 bases. After removal of 1 base from V and 5 bases from J, the junction contained 18 bases not matched to a gene. Per the germline V gene, CDR1 is LGHNA and CDR2 is YSLEER. This CDR3 is 21 amino acids long.

This clonotype was counted a few times. This rearrangement joins TRBV27 to TRBJ2-7; D is unclear. The V end was cut by 2 bases, the J end by 5 bases, with 10 bases between. CDR3 length equals 13 residues. The germline V gene has CDR1 MNHEY and CDR2 SMNVEV (reference sequence). Here the CDR3 reads CASSLAGLHEQYF. The DNA of the CDR3 is TGTGCCAGCAGTTTAGCTGGCCTCCACGAGCAGTACTTC.

V is TRBV14 and J is TRBJ1-3; the D is unclear. Germline CDR1 SGHDN, CDR2 FVKESK. This CDR3 has 18 residues. Trimming stripped 0 bases from V and 0 bases from J, with 15 bases between. This CDR3 reads CASSQEEVQETSGNTIYF. CDR3 nucleotides: TGTGCCAGCAGCCAAGAAGAGGTCCAAGAAACCTCTGGAAACACCATATATTTT.

CDR3 sequence reads: CASSYSNRGTEAFF. The CDR3, as DNA: TGTGCCAGCAGTTACTCGAACAGGGGCACTGAAGCTTTCTTT. The chain combines TRBV6-6 with TRBJ1-1, with 7 bases identical to TRBD1. Germline lookup yields CDR1 MNHNY and CDR2 SVGAGI (reference sequence). The CDR3 covers 14 residues. J was trimmed by 4 bases and V by 0 bases; bases with no gene match: 2.

The rearrangement uses TRBV4-1 and TRBJ2-1, with 7 bases that match TRBD2. The V and J ends lost 0 bases and 13 bases, in that order; junction bases with no gene match: 15. There are 16 residues in the CDR3. Germline V gene sequence: CDR1 MGHRA, CDR2 YSYEKL. CDR3 sequence: CASSQDIVAGGHKQFF. The CDR3 bases are TGCGCCAGCAGCCAAGATATAGTAGCGGGTGGTCACAAACAGTTCTTC.

This clonotype was found once. The chain couples TRBV19 to TRBJ2-2; a weak D match, TRBD2 (6 bases). V gave up 3 bases and J gave up 11 bases, with 19 bases separating them. CDR3 length: 15 amino acids. Germline V gives CDR1 LNHDA, CDR2 SQIVND (reference sequence). The CDR3, as DNA: TGTGCCAGTAGTATCCCCACACAAGGCACTAGCGAGCTGTTTTTT. Its translation: CASSIPTQGTSELFF.

The chain has TRBV20-1 and TRBJ1-6; D unclear. CDR1 and CDR2 (germline): DFQATT, SNEGSKA (reference sequence). Trimming left V 0 bases short and J 0 bases short, with 18 bases between. The CDR3 totals 19 residues. Here the CDR3 DNA reads TGCAGTGCTAGAGATCGAGAGGGAACCGGGAGCTCCTATAATTCACCCCTCCACTTT. Encoded protein: CSARDREGTGSSYNSPLHF.

The chain carries TRBV5-6 and TRBJ1-1; D not resolved. The CDR3 extends over 12 amino acids. CDR1 is SGHDT, CDR2 YYEEEE, per germline. V was pared by 3 bases and J by 7 bases, with 10 bases between. The CDR3 here is CASSSPRVEAFF. DNA for the CDR3: TGTGCCAGCAGCTCCCCTCGGGTTGAAGCTTTCTTT.

At least ten counts were recorded for this clonotype. J is TRBJ1-1 and V is TRBV27; 7 bases are a match to TRBD1. The germline CDR1 and CDR2 sequences are MNHEY and SMNVEV (reference sequence). The CDR3 sequence is 15 residues long. J was trimmed by 5 bases and V by 5 bases; bases with no gene match: 11. CDR3 loop: CASSTTRQGRTEAFF. Here the CDR3 DNA reads TGTGCCAGCAGTACGACTAGACAGGGACGGACTGAAGCTTTCTTT.

This clonotype was seen at least ten times. The chain combines TRBV5-5 with TRBJ1-2; 9 bases match TRBD1. The CDR3 runs to 14 residues. Trimming removed 0 bases from V and 6 bases from J; junction bases left unmatched: 3. Germline V gene sequence: CDR1 SGHKS, CDR2 YYEKEE (reference sequence). CDR3 region: CASSLEQGADGYTF. The CDR3 DNA sequence: TGTGCCAGCAGCTTGGAACAGGGGGCCGATGGCTACACCTTC.

This clonotype was seen at least ten times. The CDR3 coding sequence is TGCAGTGCGCCGACAGCAACCTATGGCTACACCTTC. Translated, it gives CSAPTATYGYTF. J is TRBJ1-2 and V is TRBV20-1, with D perhaps TRBD1 (5 bases). The germline CDR1 and CDR2 sequences are DFQATT and SNEGSKA (reference sequence). The CDR3 totals 12 residues. V lost 6 bases and J lost 4, with 12 bases in between.

This clonotype was seen more than once but under ten times. This chain joins TRBV14 and TRBJ1-5; the D gene is possibly TRBD1 (6 bases). V lost 7 bases, J lost 5 bases, and 18 bases lay in between. There are 15 residues in the CDR3. Germline assignment: CDR1 SGHDN and CDR2 FVKESK. The CDR3 loop is CASNGGEQGHQPQHF. The CDR3 DNA reads TGTGCCAGCAACGGAGGGGAACAGGGTCATCAGCCCCAGCATTTT. Full variable domain (remainder filled in from reference TRBV14 and TRBJ1-5): EAGVTQFPSHSVIEKGQTVTLRCDPISGHDNLYWYRRVMGKEIKFLLHFVKESKQDESGMPNNRFLAERTGGTYSTLKVQPAELEDSGVYFCASNGGEQGHQPQHFGDGTRLSIL.

This clonotype was observed at least ten times. The chain couples TRBV20-1 to TRBJ1-5; 8 bases line up with TRBD1. V shed 0 bases, J shed 1 base, and the junction held 14 bases outside the gene matches. Germline V gene lookup returns CDR1 DFQATT and CDR2 SNEGSKA (reference sequence). The CDR3 extends over 19 amino acids. The CDR3 loop is CSARDSGGAGGMSNQPQHF. The CDR3 DNA reads as TGCAGTGCTAGAGATTCAGGGGGGGCAGGGGGCATGAGCAATCAGCCCCAGCATTTT.

This clonotype came up many times. The chain combines TRBV28 with TRBJ2-5; TRBD1 or TRBD2 may be the D gene (6 bases each). The germline V gene has CDR1 MDHEN and CDR2 SYDVKM. The CDR3 covers 15 residues. V shed 1 base and J shed 4 bases, with 13 bases lying between them. The CDR3 coding sequence is TGTGCCAGCAGTTTATTCAGGGGAGGAGGAGAGACCCAGTACTTC. It codes for CASSLFRGGGETQYF.

In DNA, the CDR3 is TGTGCCAGCAGCTTAAGTGGCGGGAGTACCTACAATGAGCAGTTCTTC. Translated: CASSLSGGSTYNEQFF. The chain links TRBV7-3 to TRBJ2-1; the match to TRBD2 covers 7 bases. V shed 1 base and J 2 bases; nucleotides not matched to a gene: 5. This CDR3 contains 16 residues. Looked up from germline, CDR1 is SGHTA and CDR2 is FQGTGA.

There are many counts of this clonotype. The rearrangement joins TRBV28 to TRBJ2-1; 8 bases align to TRBD1. Per germline, CDR1 MDHEN and CDR2 SYDVKM. The CDR3 runs 15 residues. Unmatched junction bases numbered 5, after V lost 7 bases and J lost 0 bases. CDR3 in amino acids: CASITGTGSYNEQFF. The CDR3 coding sequence is TGTGCCAGCATAACAGGGACAGGCTCCTACAATGAGCAGTTCTTC. The variable domain in full, with the rest retrieved from reference TRBV28 and TRBJ2-1, is DVKVTQSSRYLVKRTGEKVFLECVQDMDHENMFWYRQDPGLGLRLIYFSYDVKMKEKGDIPEGYSVSREKKERFSLILESASTNQTSMYLCASITGTGSYNEQFFGPGTRLTVL.

The chain joins TRBV29-1 to TRBJ1-1; 9 bases fit TRBD1. Germline V CDR1 and CDR2: SQVTM, ANQGSEA. V was pared by 6 bases and J by 7 bases, with 12 bases of the junction left unmatched. CDR3 length: 14 amino acids. This chain's CDR3 is CSVVPRDRELEAFF. CDR3 in DNA: TGCAGCGTGGTACCTCGGGACAGGGAACTTGAAGCTTTCTTT.

This clonotype was recorded many times. The chain joins TRBV5-1 to TRBJ2-7, with TRBD1 identical over 9 bases. V lost 3 bases and J lost 6; bases outside the gene matches: 4. Germline V gene data show CDR1 as SGHRS and CDR2 as YFSETQ. This CDR3 has 13 amino acids. The CDR3 region has the DNA TGCGCCAGCAGCTCGGGACAGGGCTTCGAGCAGTACTTC. It yields the protein CASSSGQGFEQYF.

This clonotype was found a few times. The chain employs TRBV10-3 and TRBJ2-1; 8 bases match TRBD2. Germline CDR1 is ENHRY and CDR2 is SYGVKD. The CDR3 length is 13 residues. V shed 10 bases, J shed 0 bases, and the junction held 2 bases outside the gene matches. The CDR3 is CATGLASYNEQFF. The CDR3 DNA sequence: TGTGCCACCGGACTAGCCTCCTACAATGAGCAGTTCTTC.

In the case of this clonotype: A junction boundary mismatches the germline segment, possibly from a read error. The V and J genes are TRBV12-3 or TRBV12-4 and TRBJ2-1; the match to TRBD2 covers 11 bases. The CDR3 is 15 amino acids. Written as DNA, the CDR3 is TGTGCCGGCAGTCCCGGGACTAGCGGCTACAATGAGCAGTTCTTC. Translating it yields CAGSPGTSGYNEQFF.

The chain uses TRBV6-2 or TRBV6-3 and TRBJ2-1; TRBD1 aligns across 9 bases. Germline-derived CDR1 and CDR2 are MNHEY and SVGEGT. This CDR3 has 14 residues. J gave up 7 bases and V 3 bases, and 4 bases lay outside the gene matches. The CDR3 protein is CASSYGTGRNEQFF. The CDR3 nucleotides read TGTGCCAGCAGTTATGGGACAGGGCGGAATGAGCAGTTCTTC.

This clonotype was seen a few times. The rearrangement uses TRBV7-9 and TRBJ2-3, with 14 bases matching TRBD2. This CDR3 region has 17 residues. V lost 1 base, J lost 5 bases, and 5 bases stayed unmatched. Germline V lookup: CDR1 SEHNR, CDR2 FQNEAQ (reference sequence). Here the CDR3 DNA reads TGTGCCAGCAGCTTAGGGGGACTAGCGGGGGAAAAAGATACGCAGTATTTT. Residues: CASSLGGLAGEKDTQYF.

The chain has TRBV7-2 and TRBJ2-1; 7 bases are a match to TRBD2. Per the germline V gene, CDR1 is SGHTA and CDR2 is FQGNSA. Losses at the gene ends were 0 bases for V and 1 base for J; bases not matched to a gene: 0. CDR3 size: 15 residues. CDR3 nucleotides: TGTGCCAGCAGCTTAGCGGGACTATCCTACAATGAGCAGTTCTTC. It encodes CASSLAGLSYNEQFF.